What follows describes a single T cell receptor beta chain. Its binding antigen is unknown. Within one base of it there is no much larger clone, and no base qualities were kept. For sequencing of the TCRbeta CDR3 region, genomic DNA was extracted from the sorted cells. TCRbeta CDR3 regions were sequenced using the immunoSEQ Assay. Imported from immuneACCESS, the table was reduced by TCRdb to in-frame sequences with V and J called. These copies leave out some clones; in studies compared against another copy, an unresolved V gene accounts for under half, and the cause of the remainder is not known. The sample table contains 65,000 to 100,000 clones; only one count was recorded for under 85% of them. Jointly, the top ten make up about 4% of the sample. The trial excluded patients who had a history of autoimmune disease or were on systemic immunosuppression. In every dose cohort, peripheral blood was drawn for TCR sequencing at baseline, cycle 4 day 1, and cycle 7 day 1. The samples were taken from a phase I, first-in-human, multicenter, open-label dose-escalation trial of ivuxolimab. The trial enrolled adults with locally advanced or metastatic head and neck squamous cell, hepatocellular, melanoma or renal cell carcinoma. Before TCR sequencing, CD4+ T cells and CD8+ T cells from peripheral blood were sorted into separate populations.

This specimen belongs to a study of OX40 agonist ivuxolimab in advanced cancers. For the wider study: Ivuxolimab, which targeted the costimulatory receptor OX40 (CD134), was an agonistic, fully human IgG2 monoclonal antibody. Peripheral TCRbeta sequencing aimed to test whether ivuxolimab altered TCR sequence diversity and caused clonal T-cell expansion. Three dose-escalation patients achieved partial responses, one with hepatocellular carcinoma and two with cutaneous melanoma. The dose-escalation cohort was around 83% male with a mean age of around 64 years, ranging from 23 to 79. The monotherapy dose-escalation portion (N of about 50 patients) of the phase I ivuxolimab trial is reported in the paper. Patients were allowed to have had prior anti-PD-1, anti-PD-L1 or anti-CTLA-4 therapy, and approximately 39% of the dose-escalation patients had been treated with checkpoint inhibitors. Of the 50 to 55 dose-escalation patients, hepatocellular carcinoma was present in 19, melanoma in about 15, renal cell carcinoma in 9 and head and neck cancer in 9. Intravenous ivuxolimab was administered to patients every 2 weeks at six dose levels: 0.01, 0.1, 0.3, 1.5, 3 and 10 mg/kg. Results the study describes overall, beyond this receptor: At doses of 0.1 to 3.0 mg/kg, clonal expansion of both CD4+ and CD8+ blood T cells was observed from baseline to week 6. Low levels of normalized T-cell clonal expansion were also seen in some patients who did not respond. The antigen specificity of the clonally expanded peripheral T cells was not determined. After ivuxolimab, expanded clones were on average more numerous among CD8+ T cells than among CD4+ T cells. In the 0.1-3.0 mg/kg groups, partial responders were among the patients with the lowest normalized peripheral clonal expansion, particularly in CD8+ T cells.

CDR3 length: 14 amino acids, cysteine to phenylalanine. Here the CDR3 DNA is all that survives: 42 bases in frame from base 1. V is cut back by 3 bases and J by 5 bases, with 8 bases in the junction unmatched. CDR1 and CDR2 were assigned from the germline V gene as SGHDT and YYEEEE. This chain is built from TRBV5-6 and TRBJ2-7; TRBD1 matches 7 bases in the middle. The source of this sequence is an adult with an advanced solid tumor such as melanoma, head and neck, liver or kidney cancer. The specimen comprised CD4+ or CD8+ T cells sorted from blood, sampled in a trial of the OX40 agonist ivuxolimab. The sequenced DNA: TGTGCCAGCAGCTGGACCTCCGGGACAGACGAGCAGTACTTC. Translated, it reads CASSWTSGTDEQYF. Beyond the CDR3, the reference TRBV5-6 and TRBJ2-7 genes provide the residues; the full variable domain reads: DAGVTQSPTHLIKTRGQQVTLRCSPKSGHDTVSWYQQALGQGPQFIFQYYEEEERQRGNFPDRFSGHQFPNYSSELNVNALLLGDSALYLCASSWTSGTDEQYFGPGTRLTVT.